The T cell receptor (beta chain) described here comes from a study of blood T cell repertoires in COVID-19. On the study more broadly: PBMCs, B-cell-depleted T cells, or T cells were the source of the cDNA or gDNA that made up the material.

V lost 3 bases and J 6 bases, leaving 12 bases between the germline ends. CDR3 length: 14 amino acids. The germline gives CDR1 SGHTA, CDR2 FQGNSA. Those who participated ranged in age from roughly 18 to 90 years and resided in about two dozen US areas. Recovery meant two consecutive negative NP/OP PCR tests, professional clearance, or resolved symptoms. The protocol was immunoSEQ multiplex PCR, while the TCRdb copy is restricted to in-frame clones and leaves out a portion. In the table there are around 300,000 clones, 88% of which are singletons. The chain is built from TRBV7-2 and TRBJ2-1; D remains unclear. Sequenced: PBMCs or T cells enriched from blood (not recorded which). The clonotype originates from a woman aged 45-65 years who had recovered from COVID-19. CDR3 residues: CASSFGLNINEQFF. For the CDR3, the DNA is TGTGCCAGCAGCTTTGGGCTCAACATCAATGAGCAGTTCTTC. Full variable domain (rest looked up from reference TRBV7-2 and TRBJ2-1): GAGVSQSPSNKVTEKGKDVELRCDPISGHTALYWYRQSLGQGLEFLIYFQGNSAPDKSGLPSDRFSAERTGGSVSTLTIQRTQQEDSAVYLCASSFGLNINEQFFGPGTRLTVL.